This T cell receptor beta chain was sequenced in a study of early stage breast cancer tumors. Study-level results: Commonly generated sequences made up most enriched TCRB sequences shared between patients.

This CDR3 has 16 amino acids. Germline CDR1 and CDR2: LNHDA and SQIVND (reference sequence). With 4 bases removed from V and 7 bases from J, the gap between germline ends came to 20 bases. This clone has just a few counts. Its target is not known. The repertoire was sequenced with immunoSEQ multiplex PCR; TCRdb's copy has only in-frame clones and lacks some. The table lists 30,000 or so clones, 65% to 75% of them singletons. The specimen was blood. This sequence was found in a person aged 45 to 59 with breast cancer. The V call is TRBV19, the J call TRBJ2-4; D gene unclear. The CDR3 DNA follows: TGTGCCAGTAGTAAGACCTCGGCCCCCACTGCGAACATTCAGTACTTC. Translation: CASSKTSAPTANIQYF. The complete variable domain, with remaining parts taken from reference TRBV19 and TRBJ2-4, reads DGGITQSPKYLFRKEGQNVTLSCEQNLNHDAMYWYRQDPGQGLRLIYYSQIVNDFQKGDIAEGYSVSREKKESFPLTVTSAQKNPTAFYLCASSKTSAPTANIQYFGAGTRLSVL.